This T cell receptor (beta chain) comes out of a study of cytomegalovirus exposure and HLA in healthy donors. With 60 Vbeta and 13 Jbeta primers, the PCR was carried out. The table came from immunoSEQ multiplex PCR; TCRdb's copy has only in-frame clones and leaves some out. This table holds about 160,000 clones, roughly 80% found once. This CDR3 is 20 amino acids long. V lost 3 bases to trimming and J lost 3 bases; unmatched junction nucleotides: 19. Germline CDR1 reads LGHNT; CDR2 reads FRNRAP. The chain joins TRBV12-5 to TRBJ1-5; 8 bases map to TRBD1. The specimen sequenced was PBMCs. The origin of this receptor is a female donor in good health and CMV-seronegative. The CDR3 nucleotides are TGTGCTAGTGGTTTTCCCCCCCAGGGGGCAAAACCTAAACACAATCAGCCCCAGCATTTT. This translates into CASGFPPQGAKPKHNQPQHF.